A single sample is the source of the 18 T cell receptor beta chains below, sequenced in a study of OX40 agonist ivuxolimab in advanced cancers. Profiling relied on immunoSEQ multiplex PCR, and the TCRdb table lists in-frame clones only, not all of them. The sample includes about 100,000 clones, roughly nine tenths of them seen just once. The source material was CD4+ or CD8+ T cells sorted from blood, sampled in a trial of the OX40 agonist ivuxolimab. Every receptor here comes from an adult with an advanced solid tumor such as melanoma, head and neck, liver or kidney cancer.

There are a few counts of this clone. The CDR3: CASSLGGGRVLGEQYF. CDR3 nucleotides: TGTGCCAGCAGCTTAGGGGGCGGGAGGGTTTTAGGCGAGCAGTACTTC. The chain recombines TRBV11-2 with TRBJ2-7, with 9 nucleotides matching TRBD2. The CDR3 consists of 16 residues. Losses at the gene ends were 1 base for V and 6 bases for J; bases not matched to a gene: 10. Germline loops: CDR1 SGHAT, CDR2 FQNNGV.

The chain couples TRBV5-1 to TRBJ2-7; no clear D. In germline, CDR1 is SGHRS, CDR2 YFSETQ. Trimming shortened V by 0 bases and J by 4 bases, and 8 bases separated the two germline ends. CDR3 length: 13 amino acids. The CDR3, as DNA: TGCGCCAGCAGCTTGGCGTCTGGATACGAGCAGTACTTC. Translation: CASSLASGYEQYF.

CDR3 sequence reads: CASRPNTGELFF. In DNA, the CDR3 is TGTGCCAGCCGTCCCAACACCGGGGAGCTGTTTTTT. The chain employs TRBV2 and TRBJ2-2; D gene ambiguous. Trimming pared 8 bases from V and 2 bases from J, leaving 6 bases between. The CDR3 totals 12 residues. Germline V gene sequence: CDR1 SNHLY, CDR2 FYNNEI.

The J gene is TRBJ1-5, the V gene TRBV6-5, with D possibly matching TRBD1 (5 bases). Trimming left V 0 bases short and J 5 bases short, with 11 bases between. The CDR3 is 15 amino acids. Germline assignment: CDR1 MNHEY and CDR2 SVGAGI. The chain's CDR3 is CASSYSSGVDQPQHF. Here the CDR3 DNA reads TGTGCCAGCAGTTACTCCTCGGGGGTGGATCAGCCCCAGCATTTT.

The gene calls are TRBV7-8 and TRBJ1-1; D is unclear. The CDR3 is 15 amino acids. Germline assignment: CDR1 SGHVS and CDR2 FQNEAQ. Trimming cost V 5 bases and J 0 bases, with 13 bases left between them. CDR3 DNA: TGTGCCAGCAGCCGATCGAGAGAGGTGAACACTGAAGCTTTCTTT. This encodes CASSRSREVNTEAFF.

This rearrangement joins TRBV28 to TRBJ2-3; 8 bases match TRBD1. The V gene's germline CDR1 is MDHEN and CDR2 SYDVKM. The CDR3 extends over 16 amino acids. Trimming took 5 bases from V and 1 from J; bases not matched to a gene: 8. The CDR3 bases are TGTGCCAGCAGTACACCTGACAGGGGAGGCACAGATACGCAGTATTTT. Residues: CASSTPDRGGTDTQYF.

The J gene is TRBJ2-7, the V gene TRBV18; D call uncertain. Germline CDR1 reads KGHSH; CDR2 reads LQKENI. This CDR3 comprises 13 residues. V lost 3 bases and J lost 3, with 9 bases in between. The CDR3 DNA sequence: TGTGCCAGCTCACCGGGGTCTTTCTACGAGCAGTACTTC. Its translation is CASSPGSFYEQYF. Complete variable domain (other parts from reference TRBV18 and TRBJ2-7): NAGVMQNPRHLVRRRGQEARLRCSPMKGHSHVYWYRQLPEEGLKFMVYLQKENIIDESGMPKERFSAEFPKEGPSILRIQQVVRGDSAAYFCASSPGSFYEQYFGPGTRLTVT.

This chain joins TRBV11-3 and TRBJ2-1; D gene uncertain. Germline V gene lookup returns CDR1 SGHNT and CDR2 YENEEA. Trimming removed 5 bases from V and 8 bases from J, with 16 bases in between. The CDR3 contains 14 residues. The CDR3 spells CASSPGPTRDEQFF. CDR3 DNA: TGTGCCAGCAGCCCCGGACCAACCAGAGATGAGCAGTTCTTC.

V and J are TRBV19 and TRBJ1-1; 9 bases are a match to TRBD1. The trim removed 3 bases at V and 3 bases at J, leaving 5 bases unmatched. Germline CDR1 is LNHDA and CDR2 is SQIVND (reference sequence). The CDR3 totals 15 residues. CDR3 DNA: TGTGCCAGTAGTATCGTCGGACAGGGGCACACTGAAGCTTTCTTT. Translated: CASSIVGQGHTEAFF.

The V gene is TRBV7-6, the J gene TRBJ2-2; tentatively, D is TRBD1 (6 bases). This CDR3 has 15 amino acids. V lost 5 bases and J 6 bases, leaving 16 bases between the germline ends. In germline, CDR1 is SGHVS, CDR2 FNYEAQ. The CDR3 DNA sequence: TGTGCCAGCAGCGTACAGGGTTCGAGGCCCGGGGAGCTGTTTTTT. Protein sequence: CASSVQGSRPGELFF. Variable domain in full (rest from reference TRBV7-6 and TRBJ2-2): GAGVSQSPRYKVTKRGQDVALRCDPISGHVSLYWYRQALGQGPEFLTYFNYEAQQDKSGLPNDRFSAERPEGSISTLTIQRTEQRDSAMYRCASSVQGSRPGELFFGEGSRLTVL.

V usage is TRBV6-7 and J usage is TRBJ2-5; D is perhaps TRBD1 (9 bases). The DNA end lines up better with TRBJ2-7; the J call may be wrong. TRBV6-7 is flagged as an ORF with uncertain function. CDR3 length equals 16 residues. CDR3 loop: CASSRTGTGTSYEQYF. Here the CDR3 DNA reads TGTGCCAGCAGCAGAACCGGGACAGGGACTAGCTACGAGCAGTACTTC.

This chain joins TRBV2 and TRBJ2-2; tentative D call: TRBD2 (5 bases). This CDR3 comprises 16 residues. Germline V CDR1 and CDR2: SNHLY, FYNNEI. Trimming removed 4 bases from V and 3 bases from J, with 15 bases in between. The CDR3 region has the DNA TGTGCCAGCAGTGTCGGTTTGGAGCGGCACACCGGGGAGCTGTTTTTT. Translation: CASSVGLERHTGELFF.

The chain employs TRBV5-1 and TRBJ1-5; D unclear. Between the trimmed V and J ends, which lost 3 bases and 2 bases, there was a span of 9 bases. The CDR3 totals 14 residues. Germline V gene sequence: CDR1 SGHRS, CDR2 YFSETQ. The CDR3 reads CASSYDPGNQPQHF. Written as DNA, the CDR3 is TGCGCCAGCAGCTATGACCCAGGCAATCAGCCCCAGCATTTT.

The CDR3 bases are TGCAGCGTTAGGGCCCGGACAGGGGCCGGGGAGCTGTTTTTT. It encodes CSVRARTGAGELFF. The chain uses TRBV29-1 and TRBJ2-2; 9 bases line up with TRBD1. The CDR3 covers 14 residues. Germline assignment: CDR1 SQVTM and CDR2 ANQGSEA. Trimming cost V 5 bases and J 6 bases; bases outside gene matches: 7.

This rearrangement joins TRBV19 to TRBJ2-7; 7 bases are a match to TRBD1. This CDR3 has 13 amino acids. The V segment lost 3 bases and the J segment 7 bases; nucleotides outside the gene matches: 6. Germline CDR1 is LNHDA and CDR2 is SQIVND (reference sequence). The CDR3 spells CASSIGTASEQYF. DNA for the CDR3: TGTGCCAGTAGTATCGGGACAGCATCAGAGCAGTACTTC.

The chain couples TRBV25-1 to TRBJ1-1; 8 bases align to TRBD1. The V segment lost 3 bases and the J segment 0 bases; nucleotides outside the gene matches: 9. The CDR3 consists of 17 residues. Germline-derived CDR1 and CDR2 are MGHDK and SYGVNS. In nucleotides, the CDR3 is TGTGCCAGCAGTGACAGAAGGACAGGGCTCATGAACACTGAAGCTTTCTTT. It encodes CASSDRRTGLMNTEAFF.

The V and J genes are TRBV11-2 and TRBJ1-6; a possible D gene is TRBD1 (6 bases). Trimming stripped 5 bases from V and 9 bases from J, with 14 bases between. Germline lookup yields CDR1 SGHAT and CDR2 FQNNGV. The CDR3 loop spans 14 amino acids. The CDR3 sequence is CASSRQGYLSPLHF. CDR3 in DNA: TGTGCCAGCAGCCGGCAGGGGTACCTTTCACCCCTCCACTTT. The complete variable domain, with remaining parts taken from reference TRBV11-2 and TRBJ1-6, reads EAGVAQSPRYKIIEKRQSVAFWCNPISGHATLYWYQQILGQGPKLLIQFQNNGVVDDSQLPKDRFSAERLKGVDSTLKIQPAKLEDSAVYLCASSRQGYLSPLHFGNGTRLTVT.

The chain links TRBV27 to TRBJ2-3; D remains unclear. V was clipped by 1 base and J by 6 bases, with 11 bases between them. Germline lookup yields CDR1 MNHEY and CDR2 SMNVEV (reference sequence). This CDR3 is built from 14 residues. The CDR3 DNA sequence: TGTGCCAGCAGTTTATATGGACGGGCGGATACGCAGTATTTT. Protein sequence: CASSLYGRADTQYF.